This T cell receptor beta chain emerged from a study of blood T cell repertoires in COVID-19. Across the whole study: Sources were T cells, B-cell-depleted T cells, or PBMCs; the material itself was cDNA or gDNA.

Participants, about 18 to 95 years old, spanned 24 US areas. Each participant's cohort was designated according to participant-reported clinical history. The CDR3 loop spans 14 amino acids. The J segment lost 4 bases and the V segment lost 5 bases, leaving 7 bases of the junction unmatched. Germline loops: CDR1 PRHDT, CDR2 FYEKMQ (reference sequence). In the original analysis: Amplification with reference gene primers provided the estimates of nucleated cell counts. Assay: immunoSEQ multiplex PCR; the TCRdb copy retains only in-frame clones and omits some. The V and J calls and clone size were taken over from that table, and D and trimming were inferred from the DNA. Of about 240,000 clones detected, 75% to 90% appear once; the ten largest clones hold about 3.3%.

The receptor's source is a woman aged 35 to 49 with acute COVID-19. This chain uses TRBV13 with TRBJ1-2; TRBD1 matches at 7 bases. What was sequenced was PBMCs or T cells enriched from blood (not recorded which). The CDR3 sequence: CASSPQGGGYGYTF. CDR3 coding DNA: TGTGCCAGCAGCCCCCAAGGGGGCGGCTATGGCTACACCTTC.